This TCR beta chain was found in a study of blood T cell repertoires in COVID-19. In the original processing: Amplification with reference gene primers provided the estimates of nucleated cell counts. The data were produced by immunoSEQ multiplex PCR, yet TCRdb's version contains in-frame clones alone and is incomplete. Clone size and the V and J calls come from that table; the DNA yielded D and trimming. Altogether 200,000 to 250,000 clones are present, about 85% being singletons, with the ten largest covering about 20%. This CDR3 has 15 residues. Germline V gene sequence: CDR1 SGHTA, CDR2 FQGNSA. Trimming cost V 5 bases and J 4 bases; bases outside gene matches: 7.

This TCR derives from a man aged 25 to 40 with active or convalescent COVID-19. Sample: peripheral blood. The V and J genes are TRBV7-2 and TRBJ1-3, with 8 bases aligning to TRBD1. The CDR3 spells CASSEDRARGNTIYF. CDR3 coding DNA: TGTGCCAGCAGCGAGGACAGGGCCCGCGGAAACACCATATATTTT.